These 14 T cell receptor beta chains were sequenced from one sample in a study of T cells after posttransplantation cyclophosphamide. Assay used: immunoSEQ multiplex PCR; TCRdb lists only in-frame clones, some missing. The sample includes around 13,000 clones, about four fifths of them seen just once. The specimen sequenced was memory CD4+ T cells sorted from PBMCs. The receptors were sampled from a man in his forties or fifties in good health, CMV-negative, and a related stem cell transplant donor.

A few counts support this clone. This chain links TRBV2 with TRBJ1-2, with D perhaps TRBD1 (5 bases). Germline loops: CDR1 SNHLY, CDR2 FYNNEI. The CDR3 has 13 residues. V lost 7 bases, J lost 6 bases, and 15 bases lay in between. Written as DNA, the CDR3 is TGTGCCAGCACCCGAATGAGACAGAATGGCTACACCTTC. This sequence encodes CASTRMRQNGYTF.

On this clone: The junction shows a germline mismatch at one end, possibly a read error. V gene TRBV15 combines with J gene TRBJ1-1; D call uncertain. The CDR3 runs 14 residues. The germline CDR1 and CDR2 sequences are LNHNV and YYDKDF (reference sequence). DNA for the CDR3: TGTGCCACCAGCGGAGACCTTTGGAACACTGAAGCTTTCTTT. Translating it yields CATSGDLWNTEAFF.

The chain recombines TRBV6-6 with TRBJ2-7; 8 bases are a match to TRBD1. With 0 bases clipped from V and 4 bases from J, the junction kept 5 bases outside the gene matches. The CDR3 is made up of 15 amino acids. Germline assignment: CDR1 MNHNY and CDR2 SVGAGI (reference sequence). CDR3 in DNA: TGTGCCAGCAGTTACTCCGCCGGGACAGGTTACGAGCAGTACTTC. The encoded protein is CASSYSAGTGYEQYF.

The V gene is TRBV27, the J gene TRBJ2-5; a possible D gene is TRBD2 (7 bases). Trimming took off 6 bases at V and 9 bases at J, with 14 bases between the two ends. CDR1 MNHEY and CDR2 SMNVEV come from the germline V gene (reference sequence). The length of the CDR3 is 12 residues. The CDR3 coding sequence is TGTGCCAGCAGCGCTGTGGGGGGGCCCCAGTACTTC. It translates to CASSAVGGPQYF.

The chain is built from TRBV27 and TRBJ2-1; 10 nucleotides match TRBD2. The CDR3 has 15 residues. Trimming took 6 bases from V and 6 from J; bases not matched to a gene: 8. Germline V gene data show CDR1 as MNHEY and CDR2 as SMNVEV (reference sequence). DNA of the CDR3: TGTGCCAGCAGATTACTAGCGGGAATTAGCAATGAGCAGTTCTTC. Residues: CASRLLAGISNEQFF.

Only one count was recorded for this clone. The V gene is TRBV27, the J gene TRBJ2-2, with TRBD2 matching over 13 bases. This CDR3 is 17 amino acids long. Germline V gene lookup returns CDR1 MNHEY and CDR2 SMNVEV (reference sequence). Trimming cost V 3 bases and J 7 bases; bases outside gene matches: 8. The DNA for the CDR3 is TGTGCCAGCAGTTTCACTAGCGGGAGGGAAGTAGGCGGGGAGCTGTTTTTT. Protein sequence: CASSFTSGREVGGELFF.

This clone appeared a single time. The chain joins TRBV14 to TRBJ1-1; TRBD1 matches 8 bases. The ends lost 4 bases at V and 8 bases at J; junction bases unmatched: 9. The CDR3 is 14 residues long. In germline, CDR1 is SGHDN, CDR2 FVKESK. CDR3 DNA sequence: TGTGCCAGCAGCCCAGGGGGCGCCGGAAGAGAAGCTTTCTTT. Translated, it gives CASSPGGAGREAFF.

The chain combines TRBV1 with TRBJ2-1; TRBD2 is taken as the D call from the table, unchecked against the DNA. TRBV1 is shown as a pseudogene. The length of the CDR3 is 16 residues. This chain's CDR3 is CTSSQEVRLAGGKQFF. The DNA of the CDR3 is TGCACCAGCAGCCAAGAAGTAAGGCTAGCGGGAGGGAAACAGTTCTTC.

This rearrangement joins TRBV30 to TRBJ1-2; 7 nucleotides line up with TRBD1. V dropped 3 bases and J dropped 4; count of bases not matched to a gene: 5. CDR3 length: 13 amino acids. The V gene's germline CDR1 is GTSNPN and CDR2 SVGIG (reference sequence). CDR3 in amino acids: CAWRTDRVYGYTF. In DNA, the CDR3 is TGTGCCTGGAGAACCGACAGGGTCTATGGCTACACCTTC.

The CDR3 nucleotides read TGTGCCAGCAGCCCAACGGCTAGCGGGAGTGGAGAGACCCAGTACTTC. It specifies CASSPTASGSGETQYF. V usage is TRBV7-3 and J usage is TRBJ2-5; 10 bases are a match to TRBD2. The CDR3 length is 16 residues. J was trimmed by 4 bases and V by 5 bases; bases with no gene match: 10. CDR1 SGHTA and CDR2 FQGTGA come from the germline V gene.

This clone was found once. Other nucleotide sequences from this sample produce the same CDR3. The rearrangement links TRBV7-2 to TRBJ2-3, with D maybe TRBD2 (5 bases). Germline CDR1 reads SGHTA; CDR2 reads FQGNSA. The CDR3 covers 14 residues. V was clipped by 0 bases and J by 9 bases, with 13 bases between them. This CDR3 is CASSLARESGTQYF. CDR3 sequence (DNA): TGTGCCAGCAGCTTAGCACGGGAAAGTGGGACGCAGTATTTT.

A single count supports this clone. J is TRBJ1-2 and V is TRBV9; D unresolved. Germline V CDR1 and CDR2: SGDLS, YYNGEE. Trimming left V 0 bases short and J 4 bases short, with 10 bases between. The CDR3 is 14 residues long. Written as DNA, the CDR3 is TGTGCCAGCAGCGTAGGAACAGCAGTCTATGGCTACACCTTC. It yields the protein CASSVGTAVYGYTF. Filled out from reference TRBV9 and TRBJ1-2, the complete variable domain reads DSGVTQTPKHLITATGQRVTLRCSPRSGDLSVYWYQQSLDQGLQFLIQYYNGEERAKGNILERFSAQQFPDLHSELNLSSLELGDSALYFCASSVGTAVYGYTFGSGTRLTVV.

CDR3 region: CASSLDTGINQPQHF. The CDR3 DNA reads as TGTGCCAGCAGCTTAGACACAGGGATCAATCAGCCCCAGCATTTT. This chain connects TRBV7-6 to TRBJ1-5; weak D call: TRBD1 (6 bases). CDR1 and CDR2 from the germline V gene are SGHVS and FNYEAQ. The CDR3 has 15 residues. Trimming took off 1 base at V and 3 bases at J, with 10 bases between the two ends.

In DNA form, the CDR3 reads TGTGCCAGCAGCTTAGACCTACCAGGCCCGGCTTTCTTT. It codes for CASSLDLPGPAFF. This chain uses TRBV7-2 with TRBJ1-1; D not certain. There are 13 residues in the CDR3. The germline V gene has CDR1 SGHTA and CDR2 FQGNSA. Trimming pared 1 base from V and 11 bases from J, leaving 14 bases between. The entire variable domain, with the rest obtained from reference TRBV7-2 and TRBJ1-1, is as follows: GAGVSQSPSNKVTEKGKDVELRCDPISGHTALYWYRQSLGQGLEFLIYFQGNSAPDKSGLPSDRFSAERTGGSVSTLTIQRTQQEDSAVYLCASSLDLPGPAFFGQGTRLTVV.